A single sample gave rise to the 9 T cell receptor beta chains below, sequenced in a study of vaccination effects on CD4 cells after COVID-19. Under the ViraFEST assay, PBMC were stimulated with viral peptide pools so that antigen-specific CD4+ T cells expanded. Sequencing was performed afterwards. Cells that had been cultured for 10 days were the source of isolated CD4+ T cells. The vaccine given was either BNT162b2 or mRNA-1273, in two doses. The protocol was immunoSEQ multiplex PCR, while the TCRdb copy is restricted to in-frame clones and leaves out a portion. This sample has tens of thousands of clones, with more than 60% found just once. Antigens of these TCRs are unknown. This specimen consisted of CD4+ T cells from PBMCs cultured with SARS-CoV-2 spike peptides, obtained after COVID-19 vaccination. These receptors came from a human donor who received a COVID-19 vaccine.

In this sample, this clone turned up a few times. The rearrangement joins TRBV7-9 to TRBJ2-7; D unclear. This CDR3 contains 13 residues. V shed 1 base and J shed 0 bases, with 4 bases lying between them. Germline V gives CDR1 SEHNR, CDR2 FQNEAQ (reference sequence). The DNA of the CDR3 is TGTGCCAGCAGCTTAGAGATCTCCTACGAGCAGTACTTC. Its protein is CASSLEISYEQYF.

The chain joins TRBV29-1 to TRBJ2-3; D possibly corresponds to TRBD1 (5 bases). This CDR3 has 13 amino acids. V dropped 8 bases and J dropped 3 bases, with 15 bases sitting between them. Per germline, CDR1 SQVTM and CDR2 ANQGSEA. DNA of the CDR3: TGCAGCCAGAAAGGGGTTGCTACAGATACGCAGTATTTT. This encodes CSQKGVATDTQYF.

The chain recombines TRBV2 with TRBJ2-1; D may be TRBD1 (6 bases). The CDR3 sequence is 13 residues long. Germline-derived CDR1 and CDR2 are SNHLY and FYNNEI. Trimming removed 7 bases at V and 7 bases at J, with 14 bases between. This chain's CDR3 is CASTAGERNEQFF. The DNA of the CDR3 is TGTGCCAGCACCGCAGGGGAGAGGAATGAGCAGTTCTTC. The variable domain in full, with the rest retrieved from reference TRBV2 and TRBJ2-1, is EPEVTQTPSHQVTQMGQEVILRCVPISNHLYFYWYRQILGQKVEFLVSFYNNEISEKSEIFDDQFSVERPDGSNFTLKIRSTKLEDSAMYFCASTAGERNEQFFGPGTRLTVL.

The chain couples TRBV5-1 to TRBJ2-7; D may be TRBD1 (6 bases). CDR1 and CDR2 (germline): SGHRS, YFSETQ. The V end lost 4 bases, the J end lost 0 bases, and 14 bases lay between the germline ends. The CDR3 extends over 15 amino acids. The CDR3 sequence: CASSLVGGFSYEQYF. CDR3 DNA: TGCGCCAGCAGCCTGGTTGGGGGCTTCTCCTACGAGCAGTACTTC.

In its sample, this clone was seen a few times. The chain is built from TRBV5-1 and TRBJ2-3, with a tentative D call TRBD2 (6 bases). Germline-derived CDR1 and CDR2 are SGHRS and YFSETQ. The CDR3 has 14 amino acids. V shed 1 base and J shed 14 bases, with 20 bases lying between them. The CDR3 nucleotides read TGCGCCAGCAGCTTGTCCCGGGACTCTATCCGGGGGTATTTT. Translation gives CASSLSRDSIRGYF.

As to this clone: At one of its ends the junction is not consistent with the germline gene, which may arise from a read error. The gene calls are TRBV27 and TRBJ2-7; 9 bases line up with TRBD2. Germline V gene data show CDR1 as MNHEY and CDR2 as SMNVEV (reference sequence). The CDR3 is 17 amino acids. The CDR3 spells CANSPYGGGRGPYEQYF. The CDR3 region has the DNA TGTGCCAACAGTCCGTATGGGGGCGGGAGGGGCCCCTACGAGCAGTACTTC.

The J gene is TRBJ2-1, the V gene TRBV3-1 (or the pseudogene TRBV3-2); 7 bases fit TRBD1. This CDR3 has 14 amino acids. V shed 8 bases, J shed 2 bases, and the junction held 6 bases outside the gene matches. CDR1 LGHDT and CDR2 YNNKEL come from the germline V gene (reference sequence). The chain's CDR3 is CASRLTGPYNEQFF. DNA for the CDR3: TGTGCCAGCCGATTGACAGGGCCCTACAATGAGCAGTTCTTC.

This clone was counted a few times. The CDR3 sequence: CASSFGGYEQYF. As DNA, the CDR3 is TGTGCCAGCAGTTTCGGCGGATACGAGCAGTACTTC. V is TRBV12-3 or TRBV12-4 and J is TRBJ2-7, with D unresolved. Between the trimmed V and J ends, which lost 3 bases and 4 bases, there was a span of 7 bases. The CDR3 length is 12 residues.

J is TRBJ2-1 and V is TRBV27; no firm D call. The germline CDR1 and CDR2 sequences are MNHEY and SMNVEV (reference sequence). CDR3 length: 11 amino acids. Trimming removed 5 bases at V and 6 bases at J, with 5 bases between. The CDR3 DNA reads TGTGCCAGCAGTAATATCAATGAGCAGTTCTTC. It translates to CASSNINEQFF.